A selection of T cell receptor beta chains follows, all from one sample in a study of cytotoxic CD8 clonotypes in ibrutinib-treated CLL. Clones were read by immunoSEQ multiplex PCR, and TCRdb kept only the in-frame ones, dropping some. Of about 120,000 clones listed, 80% to 90% are singletons. The material sequenced was PBMCs, taken after 24 months of ibrutinib treatment. The receptor source for this set is a human donor with chronic lymphocytic leukemia. The CDR3 runs from the conserved cysteine through the conserved F or W. A D gene is named only where the DNA matches it firmly. Size is stated for part of the rows, as once, few or many counts, or as a class when the clone is expanded.

cdr3_aa	cdr3_nt	cdr3_length	v_call	d_call	j_call	clone_size
CASRPGQGNNSPLHF	TGTGCCAGTAGGCCGGGACAGGGGAATAATTCACCCCTCCACTTT	15	TRBV19	TRBD1	TRBJ1-6	few
CASSLDPPGGASTDTQYF	TGCGCCAGCAGCTTGGACCCCCCAGGGGGCGCCTCCACAGATACGCAGTATTTT	18	TRBV5-1	TRBD1	TRBJ2-3	NA
CASSNPISGVRGNTIYF	TGCGCCAGCAGCAACCCGATTTCGGGAGTCAGGGGAAACACCATATATTTT	17	TRBV5-1	NA	TRBJ1-3	once
CASIVGPEAFF	TGTGCCAGCATTGTGGGTCCTGAAGCTTTCTTT	11	TRBV6-1	NA	TRBJ1-1	NA
CASSYSHSYNSPLHF	TGTGCCAGCAGCTATAGTCACTCCTATAATTCACCCCTCCACTTT	15	TRBV6-6	NA	TRBJ1-6	NA
CAWSIGTDSYGYTF	TGTGCCTGGAGTATCGGGACAGACTCATATGGCTACACCTTC	14	TRBV30	TRBD1	TRBJ1-2	NA
CASSLVGVEGGEKLFF	TGTGCCAGCAGTTTAGTGGGAGTCGAAGGAGGTGAAAAACTGTTTTTT	16	TRBV28	NA	TRBJ1-4	once
CASSMVGANTGELFF	TGTGCCAGCAGTATGGTGGGAGCGAACACCGGGGAGCTGTTTTTT	15	TRBV2	NA	TRBJ2-2	NA
CASSVVGEPSTDTQYF	TGTGCCAGCAGCGTAGTGGGGGAACCTAGCACAGATACGCAGTATTTT	16	TRBV9	NA	TRBJ2-3	NA
CASSTPGQGFFYGYTF	TGTGCCAGTAGTACACCGGGACAGGGCTTCTTCTATGGCTACACCTTC	16	TRBV19	TRBD1	TRBJ1-2	NA
CASSIIAGRTTDTQYF	TGTGCCAGTAGTATCATAGCGGGGAGGACCACAGATACGCAGTATTTT	16	TRBV19	TRBD2	TRBJ2-3	NA
CASSLYPGGTKNIQYF	TGTGCCAGCAGTTTATATCCGGGTGGTACCAAAAACATTCAGTACTTC	16	TRBV28	NA	TRBJ2-4	NA
CATSRAGSLSGNTIYF	TGTGCCACCAGCAGAGCTGGCAGCCTCTCTGGAAACACCATATATTTT	16	TRBV15	NA	TRBJ1-3	once
CASSPPTRTGYNYGYTF	TGTGCCAGCTCACCACCCACCCGGACAGGGTACAACTATGGCTACACCTTC	17	TRBV18	TRBD1	TRBJ1-2	NA
CASSQVRTEFFNEKLFF	TGTGCCAGCAGCCAAGTACGGACAGAGTTCTTTAATGAAAAACTGTTTTTT	17	TRBV4-2	NA	TRBJ1-4	NA
CASSISASNQPQHF	TGTGCCAGTAGTATCTCTGCTAGCAATCAGCCCCAGCATTTT	14	TRBV19	NA	TRBJ1-5	once
CASSLRVARGFQETQYF	TGTGCCAGCAGCCTAAGAGTAGCGCGCGGATTCCAAGAGACCCAGTACTTC	17	TRBV14	NA	TRBJ2-5	NA
CASSVQVNQPQHF	TGTGCCAGCAGTGTACAGGTTAATCAGCCCCAGCATTTT	13	TRBV6-4	NA	TRBJ1-5	once
CASSFSVNEQFF	TGTGCCAGCAGCTTCTCAGTCAATGAGCAGTTCTTC	12	TRBV7-2	NA	TRBJ2-1	once
CASSLWGGASEAFF	TGTGCCAGCAGCTTGTGGGGGGGCGCTTCTGAAGCTTTCTTT	14	TRBV5-6	NA	TRBJ1-1	NA
CAISGGPERGAISYEQYF	TGTGCCATCAGTGGAGGCCCCGAGCGGGGAGCTATCTCCTACGAGCAGTACTTC	18	TRBV10-3	TRBD2	TRBJ2-7	NA
CASSLGLAGPTYEQYF	TGTGCCAGCAGCTTAGGACTAGCGGGTCCCACCTACGAGCAGTACTTC	16	TRBV7-9	TRBD2	TRBJ2-7	NA
CAWSMDRMSSGANVLTF	TGTGCCTGGTCGATGGACAGAATGAGCTCTGGGGCCAACGTCCTGACTTTC	17	TRBV30	NA	TRBJ2-6	NA
CATSSGGRSEKLFF	TGTGCCACCTCCAGTGGGGGCAGGTCAGAAAAACTGTTTTTT	14	TRBV19	NA	TRBJ1-4	NA
CASSRTGTDTQYF	TGTGCCAGCAGTAGGACGGGCACAGATACGCAGTATTTT	13	TRBV28	NA	TRBJ2-3	NA
CASRTDRDYGYTF	TGTGCCAGCCGCACTGACAGGGACTATGGCTACACCTTC	13	TRBV7-2	TRBD1	TRBJ1-2	NA
CASTSQRGYGIQYF	TGTGCCAGCACTTCGCAACGGGGGTACGGCATTCAGTACTTC	14	TRBV11-2	NA	TRBJ2-4	NA
CASSHPVGGRYEQFF	TGCGCCAGCAGCCATCCCGTTGGCGGGAGATATGAGCAGTTCTTC	15	TRBV4-1	TRBD2	TRBJ2-1	NA
CASSYGRSHEQYF	TGTGCCAGCAGCTACGGCAGGTCCCACGAGCAGTACTTC	13	TRBV7-9	NA	TRBJ2-7	NA
CSVAGSEETQYF	TGCAGCGTTGCTGGCAGTGAGGAGACCCAGTACTTC	12	TRBV29-1	NA	TRBJ2-5	NA
CASSLDGILAGYTF	TGTGCCAGCAGCTTAGACGGGATTCTGGCGGGCTACACCTTC	14	TRBV7-9	NA	TRBJ1-2	NA
CASSSQDGYGYTF	TGTGCCAGCAGCTCACAGGATGGCTATGGCTACACCTTC	13	TRBV7-3	NA	TRBJ1-2	NA
CASSYGRGGSDTQYF	TGTGCCAGCAGTTACGGCAGGGGAGGCTCAGATACGCAGTATTTT	15	TRBV6-5	NA	TRBJ2-3	NA
CAISDPTSGGTGELFF	TGTGCCATCAGTGACCCGACTAGCGGGGGGACCGGGGAGCTGTTTTTT	16	TRBV10-3	TRBD2	TRBJ2-2	NA
CASGFLEGSYGYTF	TGTGCTAGTGGTTTTCTCGAGGGGTCCTATGGCTACACCTTC	14	TRBV12-5	NA	TRBJ1-2	NA
CASSQDWGRDQPQHF	TGCGCCAGCAGCCAAGATTGGGGCAGGGACCAGCCCCAGCATTTT	15	TRBV4-3	NA	TRBJ1-5	few
CAWRTAGTGDVGNTIYF	TGTGCCTGGAGGACCGCCGGGACAGGGGATGTCGGAAACACCATATATTTT	17	TRBV30	TRBD1	TRBJ1-3	NA
CASGPRLAGGFDTQYF	TGTGCCAGCGGACCCAGACTAGCGGGAGGTTTCGATACGCAGTATTTT	16	TRBV7-2	TRBD2	TRBJ2-3	NA
CASTWGVFTEAFF	TGTGCCAGCACCTGGGGGGTATTCACTGAAGCTTTCTTT	13	TRBV28	NA	TRBJ1-1	NA
CASSPEGGGNQPQHF	TGTGCCAGCAGCCCCGAGGGGGGCGGCAATCAGCCCCAGCATTTT	15	TRBV7-3	NA	TRBJ1-5	NA
CASSRDSGNTIYF	TGTGCCAGCAGCAGGGATTCTGGAAACACCATATATTTT	13	TRBV5-4	NA	TRBJ1-3	NA
CASSLVLGTDAYGYTF	TGCGCCAGCAGCTTGGTTCTAGGGACAGACGCTTATGGCTACACCTTC	16	TRBV5-1	TRBD1	TRBJ1-2	NA